This T cell receptor beta chain emerged from a study of blood T cell repertoires in COVID-19. Study-level information: Acute-phase and convalescent COVID-19 samples originated in the United States, Italy and Spain. PBMCs, B-cell-depleted T cells, or T cells provided the cDNA or gDNA that made up the material.

Methods used by the authors: Scientists estimated how many nucleated cells there were by amplifying reference gene primers. This table comes from immunoSEQ multiplex PCR, and its TCRdb copy is limited to in-frame clones, with some not included. V, J and clone size are those of that table, while D and trimming were read from the DNA. Of about 52,000 clones in the sample, roughly 90% were seen once. In germline, CDR1 is MNHEY, CDR2 SVGAGI. CDR3 length: 12 residues. Between the trimmed V and J ends, which lost 11 bases and 7 bases, there was a span of 17 bases. The gene calls are TRBV6-5 and TRBJ1-2; maybe TRBD1 (6 bases). This TCR derives from a human donor with active COVID-19. The donor label of this sample is uncertain. The specimen sequenced was peripheral blood. CDR3 DNA sequence: TGTGCCTCCGCCGAGAGGGGGGGTGGCTACACCTTC. Translated, it gives CASAERGGGYTF.